The 8 T cell receptor beta chains in this list originate from one sample, sequenced in a study of T cells expressing NK-cell markers. From the 5' RACE reads, TCRdb lists one entry per CDR3 protein and no DNA. In total, the table holds about 160,000 distinct CDR3 sequences. Sequencing was carried out using blood T cells: a sorted CD56 or NKG2C T cell subset, CD4+ or CD8+ T cells, or bulk PBMC T cells (not recorded which). The receptors come from a woman aged 18 to 75 in good health.

The genes are TRBV6-5 and TRBJ2-5. There are 11 residues in the CDR3. Per the germline V gene, CDR1 is MNHEY and CDR2 is SVGAGI. The chain's CDR3 is CASSTRKTQYF.

J is TRBJ2-1 and V is TRBV28. Looked up from germline, CDR1 is MDHEN and CDR2 is SYDVKM. The CDR3 runs 13 residues. CDR3 loop: CASSRPTEYGQFF.

This rearrangement joins TRBV5-1 to TRBJ2-7; the TCRdb call, TRBD2, lacks DNA for checking. There are 16 residues in the CDR3. The germline gives CDR1 SGHRS, CDR2 YFSETQ. This chain's CDR3 is CASSLGWTSLPTEQYF.

The chain links TRBV5-4 to TRBJ2-2. The CDR3 is 14 residues long. Germline V gives CDR1 SGHNT, CDR2 YYREEE (reference sequence). This chain's CDR3 is CASSWIQNTGELFF.

J is TRBJ2-7 and V is TRBV9; TCRdb's assignment of TRBD2 cannot be checked, as there is no DNA. The germline CDR1 and CDR2 sequences are SGDLS and YYNGEE. The CDR3 consists of 15 residues. CDR3 in amino acids: CASSFSGQSSYEQYF.

This chain uses TRBV27 with TRBJ1-5. CDR1 is MNHEY, CDR2 SMNVEV, per germline (reference sequence). The CDR3 has 14 residues. CDR3 residues: CASSAQVQYQPQHF.

The V gene is TRBV20-1, the J gene TRBJ2-3; TCRdb selects TRBD2, and the lack of DNA leaves this call unchecked. The germline V gene encodes CDR1 DFQATT and CDR2 SNEGSKA (reference sequence). The length of the CDR3 is 14 residues. The CDR3 reads CSAPLGTSRATQYF.

This chain connects TRBV20-1 to TRBJ2-5; as DNA is missing, the TRBD2 call by TCRdb cannot be tested. This CDR3 region has 16 residues. In germline, CDR1 is DFQATT, CDR2 SNEGSKA (reference sequence). The CDR3 reads CSARRLAGGYQETQYF.